The text below deals with one T cell receptor (beta chain). Germline V gene lookup returns CDR1 WSHSY and CDR2 SAAADI. V was cut by 3 bases and J by 5 bases, with 10 bases left in between. The CDR3 has 13 amino acids. The authors ran a second PCR of about 6 to 11 cycles using a sample-barcoded 5' primer and a J-beta primer mix. Using its own MiXCR run on the 5' RACE reads, TCRdb lists one record per CDR3 protein. The table lists around 520,000 distinct CDR3 sequences, about 29% of them singletons. This sample is drawn from a study of blood T cells in healthy people across ages. The authors extracted at least 6 micrograms of total RNA per sample. These data were also filed under a second study, of T cells of mothers and their children.

Sequenced: blood. This chain joins TRBV10-2 and TRBJ2-5; D remains ambiguous. The receptor was isolated from a boy aged 2 to 9 in good health. The chain's CDR3 is CASSDGEGETQYF. CDR3 coding DNA: TGCGCCAGCAGTGATGGTGAAGGGGAGACCCAGTACTTC.